The TCR beta chain described here comes from a study of blood T cell repertoires in COVID-19 (dated by TCRdb to the early 2020s). For context, the study as a whole: The collaborator samples originated in the United States, Italy and Spain and spanned the acute and convalescent phases of COVID-19. The material from the prospective study consisted of cDNA or gDNA derived from T cells, B-cell-depleted T cells, or PBMCs. Subjects who had been exposed to COVID-19, were actively infected with it, or had recovered from it provided the deeply sampled blood TCRbeta repertoires that made up the dataset. The repertoires were released in a freely available public database intended as a resource for research on the immune response to SARS-CoV-2. Samples were obtained from the ongoing ImmuneRACE study (first 160 participants) and from about 1,300 subjects provided by 6 global collaborators. The sample metadata nearly always contained a de-identified subject ID, COVID-19 status, age in years and sex. HLA class I and class II types, where available, came from metadata supplied by the sample provider rather than from assay-based typing. What the work shows at the level of the full study, not this receptor alone: The amount of clinical and demographic metadata varied by source and participant and was provided uncurated.

The CDR3 has 15 amino acids, counting the end cysteine and phenylalanine. Only the CDR3 region is kept as DNA, spanning 45 bases read in frame from base 1. CDR1 and CDR2 are read off the germline V gene as SGHRS and YFSETQ. V gives up 0 bases and J gives up 6 bases, and the segment between their germline ends measures 13 bases. The immunoSEQ Assay, a bias-controlled multiplex PCR, was used to amplify TCRbeta CDR3 regions from genomic DNA. The authors' pipeline ran thus. Within the assay, amplification of reference gene primers was used to estimate how many nucleated cells each sample contained. To quantify the absolute abundance of each unique TCRbeta CDR3 rearrangement, sequence reads were collapsed and filtered. For each sample, productive Simpson clonality was calculated as the square root of Simpson's diversity index across productive rearrangements. Imported from immuneACCESS, the table was reduced by TCRdb to in-frame sequences with V and J called. These copies leave out some clones; in studies compared against another copy, an unresolved V gene accounts for under half, and the cause of the remainder is not known. The D gene and trimming were derived from the DNA, and the V and J assignments and clone size from that table. The sample profile shows a few hundred thousand clones; 70% to 90% of them were found once. The top ten clones comprise 7.2% of the sample.

With regard to this clone: Its antigen specificity is not known. No quality values exist for individual bases; no much larger clone is one base distant.

Each collaborating institution followed its own protocols to collect whole blood in K2EDTA tubes. For TCRbeta analysis, collaborators shipped samples in one of three forms: frozen whole blood, isolated PBMCs, or DNA extracted from either of those sample types. Here the chain combines TRBV5-1 and TRBJ1-3, with TRBD1 as a weak D call on 5 bases. Sequencing was carried out using peripheral blood. This TCR was sampled from a human donor in a cohort sampled during active COVID-19. Here the CDR3 is given as CASSLVPGSPNTIYF. At the DNA level, the sequence is TGCGCCAGCAGCTTGGTACCAGGGTCGCCAAACACCATATATTTT. Extended through the reference TRBV5-1 and TRBJ1-3 proteins, this CDR3 yields the full variable domain: KAGVTQTPRYLIKTRGQQVTLSCSPISGHRSVSWYQQTPGQGLQFLFEYFSETQRNKGNFPGRFSGRQFSNSRSEMNVSTLELGDSALYLCASSLVPGSPNTIYFGEGSWLTVV.